This is a list of T cell receptor beta chains from one sample in a study of cytomegalovirus exposure and HLA in healthy donors. TCRdb keeps only in-frame clones here, not all; method: immunoSEQ multiplex PCR. The sample includes 60,000 or so clones, roughly 90% of them seen just once. The sequencing input was PBMCs. These receptors were taken from a man aged 25-40 years in good health and CMV-seropositive. The CDR3 runs from the conserved cysteine through the conserved F or W.

j_call | v_call | cdr3_aa
TRBJ2-1 | TRBV7-3 | CASSSGRGSYNEQFF
TRBJ1-1 | TRBV14 | CASSQVRGTAEAFF
TRBJ2-1 | TRBV2 | CASSPRTSGRINEQFF
TRBJ1-1 | TRBV29-1 | CSVGGTGENTEAFF
TRBJ2-3 | TRBV4-1 | CASSLAGGTDTQYF
TRBJ2-1 | TRBV7-8 | CASSPQDRASYNEQFF
TRBJ1-1 | TRBV6-1 | CASTPRTGNTEAFF
TRBJ1-1 | TRBV18 | CASSPDRVLNTEAFF
TRBJ2-3 | TRBV5-4 | CASSLDPSGGGLTDTQYF
TRBJ2-3 | TRBV19 | CASSITAGGSTDTQYF
TRBJ2-2 | TRBV19 | CASSIVSSRVAGELFF
TRBJ1-2 | TRBV7-9 | CSSSLARDSSNYGYTF
TRBJ1-1 | TRBV6-6 | CASSYPPDRVMAEAFF
TRBJ2-7 | TRBV9 | CASSPSSGGAREQYF
TRBJ2-3 | TRBV11-3 | CASSSRHDSTDTQYF
TRBJ1-1 | TRBV6-5 | CASSYSPRQIEAFF
TRBJ2-2 | TRBV13 | CASSLESPTGELFF
TRBJ2-7 | TRBV2 | CASNPPGMGEQYF
TRBJ2-1 | TRBV7-3 | CASSLAGGTYNEQFF
TRBJ2-1 | TRBV7-9 | CASSQYCEQFF
TRBJ1-1 | TRBV7-9 | CSSSPRGDGDTEAFF
TRBJ1-4 | TRBV6-4 | CASKVGGYVGQGREKLFF
TRBJ2-1 | TRBV9 | CASSVLTGGGEQFF
TRBJ2-2 | TRBV7-2 | CASSVTLPNTGELFF
TRBJ2-1 | TRBV7-3 | CASSLTGGDYNEQFF
TRBJ2-7 | TRBV11-2 | CASSLVAGYSEQYF
TRBJ2-4 | TRBV27 | CASSSQGVTKNIQYF
TRBJ2-5 | TRBV7-9 | CASSLDRVGVETQYF
TRBJ2-3 | TRBV5-4 | CASSLALAGGEDTQYF
TRBJ1-5 | TRBV19 | CASIWGHSSNQPQHF
TRBJ1-1 | TRBV5-1 | CASSYTGDTEAFF
TRBJ2-1 | TRBV19 | CASRGLAGAFYNEQFF
TRBJ2-3 | TRBV5-1 | CASRQTGNWNADTQYF
TRBJ2-7 | TRBV6-6 | CASSYSGVEYEQYF
TRBJ1-1 | TRBV19 | CASSMRMNTEAFF
TRBJ2-7 | TRBV12-5 | CASEEQGYEQYF
TRBJ2-2 | TRBV27 | CASSFLAGEATGELFF
TRBJ2-3 | TRBV7-9 | CASSLSGREDTQYF
TRBJ2-7 | TRBV12-5 | CASGLGGGWRHGPSYEQYF
TRBJ2-7 | TRBV7-9 | CASSLAGGGREQYF
TRBJ1-4 | TRBV2 | CASRRDRATNEKLFF
TRBJ2-7 | TRBV28 | CASREFRDRSSYEQYF
TRBJ2-4 | TRBV12-5 | CASGSEIVNIQYF
TRBJ2-2 | TRBV6-1 | CASTGLVTGELFF
TRBJ2-3 | TRBV9 | CASSVLAGVTDTQYF
TRBJ1-3 | TRBV11-2 | CASSGYRASSGNTIYF
TRBJ2-1 | TRBV7-3 | CASSRLAGGPMDEQFF
TRBJ2-2 | TRBV7-3 | CASSFAGGVGTGELFF
TRBJ2-4 | TRBV6-1 | CASSEGWGQGRNIQYF
TRBJ1-2 | TRBV6-5 | CASSRGQILPHGYTF
TRBJ2-1 | TRBV11-2 | CASSSRLAGMNEQFF
TRBJ1-1 | TRBV4-2 | CASSQVGEGRTEAFF
TRBJ2-6 | TRBV7-2 | CASSVTSGIHSGANVLTF
TRBJ2-2 | TRBV5-1 | CASRTGGGTGELFF
TRBJ2-7 | TRBV18 | CASPAGAAYEQYF